The present TCR beta chain was sequenced within a study of control samples from healthy donors and cancer patients. The data were produced by immunoSEQ multiplex PCR, yet TCRdb's version contains in-frame clones alone and is incomplete. The top ten hold 3.4% of the sample, which has some 130,000 clones, about 91% seen once. The specimen was blood. The sequence came from a man aged 35 to 55 in good health.

The CDR3 here is CASSKDRGLSTEAFF. The CDR3 nucleotides are TGTGCCAGCAGCAAGGACAGGGGGCTCAGCACTGAAGCTTTCTTT. This sequence joins TRBV5-4 and TRBJ1-1, with TRBD1 identical over 11 bases. V gave up 4 bases and J gave up 4 bases; unmatched junction bases: 6. The CDR3 totals 15 residues. The V gene's germline CDR1 is SGHNT and CDR2 YYREEE (reference sequence).